This T cell receptor (beta chain) derives from a study of T cell responses to AZD1222 COVID-19 vaccine. The method was immunoSEQ multiplex PCR; TCRdb's version includes in-frame clones alone and lacks a portion of them. This sample yields about 120,000 clones, of which less than 90% are seen a single time; 25% to 30% belongs to the top ten. With regard to this clone: Its antigen remains unknown.

Points from the study as a whole: Vaccine-related CD4 TCRs covered spike, predominating at 160-218 and 743-854. Most donors were white British and more were female, and clonal diversity was possibly underestimated.

This CDR3 is 15 amino acids long. Germline CDR1 and CDR2: SGHRS and YFSETQ. Trimming shortened V by 0 bases and J by 0 bases, and 7 bases separated the two germline ends. The sequencing used peripheral blood, collected on day 0 of AZD1222 vaccination. The receptor was isolated from an adult in good health. This rearrangement joins TRBV5-1 to TRBJ1-3; no reliable D call. The CDR3 here is CASSLAGGSGNTIYF. The DNA of the CDR3 is TGCGCCAGCAGCTTGGCCGGTGGCTCTGGAAACACCATATATTTT.